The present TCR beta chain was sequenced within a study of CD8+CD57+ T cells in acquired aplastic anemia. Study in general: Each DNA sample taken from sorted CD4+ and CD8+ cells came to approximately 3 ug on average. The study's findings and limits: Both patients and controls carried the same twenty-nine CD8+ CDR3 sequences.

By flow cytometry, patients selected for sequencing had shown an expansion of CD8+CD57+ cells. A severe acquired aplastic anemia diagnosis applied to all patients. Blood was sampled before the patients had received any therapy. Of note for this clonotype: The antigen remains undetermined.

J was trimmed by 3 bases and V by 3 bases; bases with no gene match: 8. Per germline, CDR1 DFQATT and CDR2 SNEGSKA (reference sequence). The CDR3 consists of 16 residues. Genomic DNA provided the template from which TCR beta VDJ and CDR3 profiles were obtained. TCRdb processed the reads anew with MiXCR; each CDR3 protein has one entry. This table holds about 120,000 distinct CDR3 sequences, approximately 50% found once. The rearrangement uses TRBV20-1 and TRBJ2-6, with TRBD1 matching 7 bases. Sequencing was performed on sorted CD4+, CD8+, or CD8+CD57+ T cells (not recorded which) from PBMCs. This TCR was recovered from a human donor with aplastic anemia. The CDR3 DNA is TGCAGTGCTAGCCATTTGACAGGGAGTGGGGCCAACGTCCTGACTTTC. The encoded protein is CSASHLTGSGANVLTF.